The 29 T cell receptor beta chains listed next were all sequenced from one sample in a study of blood T cell repertoires in COVID-19. Generated by immunoSEQ multiplex PCR, the TCRdb table keeps only in-frame clones and is missing some. The table includes approximately 170,000 clones, 84% detected once. The sample taken for sequencing was peripheral blood. All receptors derive from a woman aged 70 to 79 with COVID-19, enrolled during active disease.

The rearrangement uses TRBV27 and TRBJ2-5; TRBD2 aligns across 8 bases. CDR3 length equals 15 residues. Germline assignment: CDR1 MNHEY and CDR2 SMNVEV (reference sequence). The V and J ends lost 2 bases and 1 base, in that order; junction bases with no gene match: 3. The DNA of the CDR3 is TGTGCCAGCAGTTTAAATAGCGGGATCCAAGAGACCCAGTACTTC. This translates into CASSLNSGIQETQYF.

The chain employs TRBV7-3 and TRBJ2-3; unclear D gene. This CDR3 has 13 residues. CDR1 and CDR2 (germline): SGHTA, FQGTGA. V lost 0 bases to trimming and J lost 6 bases, with 7 bases between them. CDR3 DNA: TGTGCCAGCAGCTTAACTAGATCGGATACGCAGTATTTT. Amino acid sequence: CASSLTRSDTQYF.

The chain employs TRBV2 and TRBJ2-6, with D tentatively TRBD2 (5 bases). CDR1 and CDR2 from the germline V gene are SNHLY and FYNNEI. The CDR3 length is 15 residues. The germline V and J ends were trimmed by 6 bases and 2 bases, with 11 bases remaining between them. The CDR3 sequence: CASSLEAPGANVLTF. CDR3 DNA sequence: TGTGCCAGCAGCTTGGAGGCCCCTGGGGCCAACGTCCTGACTTTC.

This chain links TRBV28 with TRBJ2-5, with D maybe TRBD2 (6 bases). CDR3 length: 14 amino acids. Germline CDR1 MDHEN, CDR2 SYDVKM. Trimming stripped 6 bases from V and 7 bases from J, with 18 bases between. The CDR3 spells CASSSFGQGGTQYF. The DNA for the CDR3 is TGTGCCAGCAGCTCCTTTGGGCAGGGAGGGACCCAGTACTTC.

The chain combines TRBV20-1 with TRBJ1-3; D call uncertain. V lost 3 bases to trimming and J lost 0 bases, with 9 bases between them. CDR1 is DFQATT and CDR2 is SNEGSKA in the germline V gene (reference sequence). The CDR3 spans 14 residues. The CDR3 region is CSASLPYSGNTIYF. Written as DNA, the CDR3 is TGCAGTGCTAGTCTACCGTACTCTGGAAACACCATATATTTT.

V gene TRBV5-1 combines with J gene TRBJ1-2; D remains ambiguous. This CDR3 is 16 amino acids long. The germline V and J ends were trimmed by 0 bases and 2 bases, with 14 bases remaining between them. Germline-derived CDR1 and CDR2 are SGHRS and YFSETQ. This CDR3 reads CASSLVGLEGNYGYTF. The CDR3 DNA sequence: TGCGCCAGCAGCTTGGTTGGTCTAGAGGGAAACTATGGCTACACCTTC.

This clone came up once. Other DNA sequences in the same sample also yield this CDR3. The CDR3 sequence is CSASSEGRYTEAFF. CDR3 in DNA: TGCAGTGCTAGTTCAGAGGGTCGGTACACTGAAGCTTTCTTT. The V and J genes are TRBV20-1 and TRBJ1-1; no clear D gene. V gave up 3 bases and J gave up 3 bases, with 14 bases separating them. CDR1 and CDR2 (germline): DFQATT, SNEGSKA (reference sequence). CDR3 size: 14 residues.

This clone has only a few counts. The chain links TRBV4-2 to TRBJ1-1, with a weak D call TRBD1 (6 bases). The CDR3 contains 13 residues. Germline V gene data show CDR1 as LGHNA and CDR2 as YNFKEQ. V was cut by 5 bases and J by 9 bases, with 16 bases left in between. CDR3 DNA: TGTGCCAGCAGCTCCAGGGACACCCCCAAAGCTTTCTTT. This codes for CASSSRDTPKAFF.

As DNA, the CDR3 is TGTGCCAGCAGGGAACGGGGCTATGGCTACACCTTC. Amino acid sequence: CASRERGYGYTF. The gene calls are TRBV27 and TRBJ1-2; unclear D gene. The germline V gene encodes CDR1 MNHEY and CDR2 SMNVEV (reference sequence). Trimming shortened V by 6 bases and J by 4 bases, and 9 bases separated the two germline ends. This CDR3 has 12 amino acids.

This chain uses TRBV12-5 with TRBJ2-3; 10 bases agree with TRBD2. CDR1 and CDR2 from the germline V gene are LGHNT and FRNRAP. J was trimmed by 1 base and V by 3 bases; bases with no gene match: 4. The CDR3 has 16 residues. The CDR3 reads CASGFWSGGGTDTQYF. CDR3 coding DNA: TGTGCTAGTGGTTTTTGGAGCGGGGGGGGCACAGATACGCAGTATTTT. Based on the CDR3 plus reference TRBV12-5 and TRBJ2-3, the full variable domain is DARVTQTPRHKVTEMGQEVTMRCQPILGHNTVFWYRQTMMQGLELLAYFRNRAPLDDSGMPKDRFSAEMPDATLATLKIQPSEPRDSAVYFCASGFWSGGGTDTQYFGPGTRLTVL.

In regard to this clone: Other DNA variants within this sample encode the same CDR3. The chain uses TRBV6-5 and TRBJ2-2, with 7 positions matching TRBD2. Losses at the gene ends were 6 bases for V and 5 bases for J; bases not matched to a gene: 0. CDR1 is MNHEY, CDR2 SVGAGI, per germline. The CDR3 runs to 12 residues. CDR3 loop: CASRGGTGELFF. The CDR3 nucleotides are TGTGCCAGCAGGGGGGGGACCGGGGAGCTGTTTTTT.

This chain links TRBV6-5 with TRBJ2-7; D ambiguous. CDR1 and CDR2 (germline): MNHEY, SVGAGI. This CDR3 region has 16 residues. Trimming removed 0 bases at V and 0 bases at J, with 12 bases between. DNA for the CDR3: TGTGCCAGCAGTTACTCGGGCAGCTCCTCCTCCTACGAGCAGTACTTC. Translating it yields CASSYSGSSSSYEQYF.

The rearrangement joins TRBV28 to TRBJ2-3, with D maybe TRBD2 (6 bases). CDR1 is MDHEN and CDR2 is SYDVKM in the germline V gene. Deletions cut 4 bases from V and 2 bases from J, with 13 bases between. The CDR3 is 15 amino acids. The CDR3 region has the DNA TGTGCCAGCAGTTCGGGGCCGCGGGACACAGATACGCAGTATTTT. This sequence encodes CASSSGPRDTDTQYF.

In its sample, this clone was seen a few times. The chain recombines TRBV14 with TRBJ1-6, with 7 bases identical to TRBD1. The J segment lost 0 bases and the V segment lost 0 bases, leaving 5 bases of the junction unmatched. Germline CDR1 is SGHDN and CDR2 is FVKESK. The CDR3 length is 18 residues. The CDR3 protein is CASSQEQGFSSYNSPLHF. The CDR3 nucleotides are TGTGCCAGCAGCCAAGAACAGGGGTTTAGCTCCTATAATTCACCCCTCCACTTT. Complete variable domain (other parts from reference TRBV14 and TRBJ1-6): EAGVTQFPSHSVIEKGQTVTLRCDPISGHDNLYWYRRVMGKEIKFLLHFVKESKQDESGMPNNRFLAERTGGTYSTLKVQPAELEDSGVYFCASSQEQGFSSYNSPLHFGNGTRLTVT.

The V call is TRBV25-1, the J call TRBJ1-3, with 9 bases fitting TRBD1. There are 15 residues in the CDR3. The germline CDR1 and CDR2 sequences are MGHDK and SYGVNS. V shed 6 bases and J 3 bases; nucleotides not matched to a gene: 6. The CDR3 coding sequence is TGTGCCAGCAGAGTTACAGGGGGCTTTGGAAACACCATATATTTT. It specifies CASRVTGGFGNTIYF.

The CDR3 nucleotides read TGTGCCAGCAGCGTGGACAGGTGGGGTGGCTACACCTTC. Protein product: CASSVDRWGGYTF. The chain is built from TRBV7-3 and TRBJ1-2; 7 bases are a match to TRBD1. The CDR3 has 13 residues. Germline V gives CDR1 SGHTA, CDR2 FQGTGA. V gave up 5 bases and J gave up 7 bases; unmatched junction bases: 7.

The genes are TRBV11-2 and TRBJ1-1, with D possibly matching TRBD1 (6 bases). The CDR3 totals 15 residues. Trimming shortened V by 5 bases and J by 6 bases, and 19 bases separated the two germline ends. Germline values: CDR1 SGHAT, CDR2 FQNNGV. CDR3 region: CASSPPHTGSPEAFF. CDR3 DNA sequence: TGTGCCAGCAGCCCACCACATACAGGGAGCCCTGAAGCTTTCTTT.

The chain couples TRBV2 to TRBJ1-4, with D possibly matching TRBD1 (6 bases). The V gene lost 5 bases and the J gene lost 10 bases, with 23 bases spanning the gap. The germline V gene encodes CDR1 SNHLY and CDR2 FYNNEI. The CDR3 extends over 16 amino acids. CDR3 DNA sequence: TGTGCCAGCAGTCCCGGACAGACGGGGATGCGTGGAAAACTGTTTTTT. Its translation is CASSPGQTGMRGKLFF. The whole variable domain, remainder taken from reference TRBV2 and TRBJ1-4, is EPEVTQTPSHQVTQMGQEVILRCVPISNHLYFYWYRQILGQKVEFLVSFYNNEISEKSEIFDDQFSVERPDGSNFTLKIRSTKLEDSAMYFCASSPGQTGMRGKLFFGSGTQLSVL.

The V gene is TRBV9, the J gene TRBJ2-5, with a possible D match to TRBD2 (7 bases). CDR1 and CDR2 from the germline V gene are SGDLS and YYNGEE. The CDR3 sequence is 15 residues long. The V gene lost 4 bases and the J gene lost 5 bases, with 18 bases spanning the gap. CDR3 protein: CASSPLGGGRETQYF. The CDR3 bases are TGTGCCAGCAGCCCCTTGGGAGGGGGGCGGGAGACCCAGTACTTC.

This clone was detected once. The chain is built from TRBV10-3 and TRBJ1-1; TRBD1 agrees at 9 bases. With 4 bases clipped from V and 1 base from J, the junction kept 10 bases outside the gene matches. From germline, CDR1 is ENHRY and CDR2 SYGVKD. This CDR3 spans 17 amino acids. The CDR3 coding sequence is TGTGCCATCAGTGCCGGGGGGGACAGGGTACCGAACACTGAAGCTTTCTTT. It translates to CAISAGGDRVPNTEAFF.

V usage is TRBV28 and J usage is TRBJ1-3, with D maybe TRBD1 (6 bases). Per germline, CDR1 MDHEN and CDR2 SYDVKM. Trimming took off 10 bases at V and 4 bases at J, with 14 bases between the two ends. The CDR3 totals 13 residues. This CDR3 is CATRGAAGNTIYF. CDR3 nucleotides: TGTGCCACCCGGGGGGCAGCCGGAAACACCATATATTTT. Full variable domain (missing parts from reference TRBV28 and TRBJ1-3): DVKVTQSSRYLVKRTGEKVFLECVQDMDHENMFWYRQDPGLGLRLIYFSYDVKMKEKGDIPEGYSVSREKKERFSLILESASTNQTSMYLCATRGAAGNTIYFGEGSWLTVV.

The chain joins TRBV2 to TRBJ2-3, with D possibly TRBD2 on 6 matching bases. Germline V gene sequence: CDR1 SNHLY, CDR2 FYNNEI. CDR3 length: 15 amino acids. Trimming removed 5 bases from V and 2 bases from J, with 14 bases in between. The CDR3 DNA sequence: TGTGCCAGCAGTCATCCGGGACTGGACACAGATACGCAGTATTTT. Amino acid sequence: CASSHPGLDTDTQYF.

J is TRBJ1-2 and V is TRBV19, with D perhaps TRBD1 (5 bases). The CDR3 is made up of 14 amino acids. Trimming pared 11 bases from V and 3 bases from J, leaving 19 bases between. Germline V gene data show CDR1 as LNHDA and CDR2 as SQIVND (reference sequence). The CDR3 protein is CASVRRGEHYGYTF. The CDR3 nucleotides are TGTGCCTCAGTAAGACGGGGGGAGCACTATGGCTACACCTTC.

This chain joins TRBV2 and TRBJ2-7; no firm D call. Germline CDR1 reads SNHLY; CDR2 reads FYNNEI. This CDR3 comprises 12 residues. Trimming shortened V by 3 bases and J by 2 bases, and 5 bases separated the two germline ends. The CDR3, as DNA: TGTGCCAGCAGTGACAGAACCTACGAGCAGTACGTC. Its protein product is CASSDRTYEQYV.

The chain links TRBV29-1 to TRBJ1-2; D is undetermined. CDR1 is SQVTM and CDR2 is ANQGSEA in the germline V gene. Trimming pared 5 bases from V and 4 bases from J, leaving 17 bases between. This CDR3 contains 14 residues. CDR3 nucleotides: TGCAGCGTTCACTCCCCCCTTCCCCCCTATGGCTACACCTTC. This gives the protein CSVHSPLPPYGYTF.

This chain connects TRBV3-1 (or the pseudogene TRBV3-2) to TRBJ1-1; no clear D gene. V shed 1 base and J shed 6 bases, with 6 bases lying between them. The CDR3 is made up of 12 amino acids. Germline V gene lookup returns CDR1 LGHDT and CDR2 YNNKEL (reference sequence). CDR3 sequence (DNA): TGTGCCAGCAGCCAAGGGGCCCCTGAAGCTTTCTTT. This encodes CASSQGAPEAFF.

This rearrangement joins TRBV7-2 to TRBJ2-1; D is unresolved. CDR3 length: 13 residues. Germline V gene lookup returns CDR1 SGHTA and CDR2 FQGNSA. The V end lost 2 bases, the J end lost 9 bases, and 11 bases lay between the germline ends. CDR3 DNA sequence: TGTGCCAGCAGCTTACTTTCAAACGGTGAGCAGTTCTTC. Translated, it gives CASSLLSNGEQFF.

The gene calls are TRBV10-3 and TRBJ1-2; a possible D gene is TRBD1 (6 bases). Germline lookup yields CDR1 ENHRY and CDR2 SYGVKD. With 4 bases removed from V and 6 bases from J, the gap between germline ends came to 18 bases. The CDR3 spans 15 residues. The DNA for the CDR3 is TGTGCCATCAGTGGAGGGGACAACCTGCGGGATGGCTACACCTTC. It specifies CAISGGDNLRDGYTF.

This chain joins TRBV7-8 and TRBJ2-2; TRBD2 matches at 12 bases. The V gene's germline CDR1 is SGHVS and CDR2 FQNEAQ. J was trimmed by 7 bases and V by 6 bases; bases with no gene match: 9. This CDR3 comprises 16 residues. CDR3 in amino acids: CASRRLAGEYSGELFF. CDR3 sequence (DNA): TGTGCCAGCAGACGACTAGCGGGAGAGTACAGCGGGGAGCTGTTTTTT.